This is a list of T cell receptor beta chains from one sample in a study of tumor-infiltrating lymphocytes in primary liver carcinoma. MiXCR, applied by TCRdb to the multiplex PCR reads, yields one record per CDR3 protein. Of tens of thousands of distinct CDR3 sequences detected, roughly three quarters appear once; the ten largest clones hold 28%. Specimen: liver tumor tissue from sampling region 4. These TCRs come from a man between 35 and 55 years old with primary liver carcinoma and hepatitis B virus infection. Both conserved end residues are part of each CDR3. The order of the fields is V gene, clone size, J gene, D gene, CDR3 DNA, CDR3 protein. A D gene is named only where the DNA matches it firmly. Clone sizes are given selectively: once, few, many, or a class where the clone is expanded.

TRBV9	-	TRBJ2-2	-	TGTGCCAGCAGCGTAGCTAAGGGTATCACCGGGGAGCTGTTTTTT	CASSVAKGITGELFF
TRBV29-1	few	TRBJ2-7	-	TGCAGCGCTGGAGCCGGGGCAGGGCACAACGAGCAGTACTTC	CSAGAGAGHNEQYF
TRBV29-1	once	TRBJ1-2	-	TGCAGCGTTACTGACAGCAAAATCTATGACTGCACCTTC	CSVTDSKIYDCTF
TRBV12-3/TRBV12-4	-	TRBJ2-5	-	TGTGTCAGCTCACTTTTACGGGTGGAAGAGACCCAGTATTTC	CVSSLLRVEETQYF
TRBV6-1	many	TRBJ2-1	TRBD2	TGTGCCAGCAACGTGGGACTAGCGGAATTCAATGAGCAGTTCTTC	CASNVGLAEFNEQFF
TRBV5-6	many	TRBJ2-7	-	TGTGCCAGCAGCTTGGTTGGGCAGGTGAGCTCCTACGAGCAGTACTTC	CASSLVGQVSSYEQYF
TRBV6-5	-	TRBJ2-7	-	TGTGCCAGCAATTACGCGCGGGACTCCCACTACGAGCAGTATTTC	CASNYARDSHYEQYF
TRBV12-3/TRBV12-4	-	TRBJ2-3	TRBD2	TGTGCCATTAGTTCCCTATGCGGGAGCGCTACAGATACGCAGTATTTT	CAISSLCGSATDTQYF
TRBV11-2	-	TRBJ2-1	TRBD2	TGTGCCAGCAGCTCGGGACTAGCGGGAGAATACAGTGAGCGGTTCTTC	CASSSGLAGEYSERFF
TRBV6-6	-	TRBJ1-4	-	-	CASSFGTGATTNEEPFF
TRBV5-4	-	TRBJ2-5	TRBD1	TGTGTCAGCAGTAACATGACAGGGGTTGGCGAGACCCAGTACTTC	CVSSNMTGVGETQYF
TRBV6-4	-	TRBJ1-1	TRBD1	TGTGCCAGCTGTTTACAGGGGGACACTGAAGCTTTCTTT	CASCLQGDTEAFF
TRBV4-1	-	TRBJ2-7	-	TGCGCCAACAGCCTTCTACCCGACGATCTTAGGCTCGGGCAGTACTTC	CANSLLPDDLRLGQYF
TRBV12-3/TRBV12-4	-	TRBJ2-7	-	TGTGCCAGCAGTGGCCCCCCATGGCCCTACGAGCAATACTTC	CASSGPPWPYEQYF
TRBV2	-	TRBJ2-1	TRBD1	TGTGCCAGCAGTGGTGGGACAGAATCCTACAATGAGCAGTTCTTC	CASSGGTESYNEQFF
TRBV29-1	-	TRBJ2-1	TRBD1	TGCAGCGTTGATAGCCGGCACAGGGGTTACAATGAGCAGTTCTTC	CSVDSRHRGYNEQFF
TRBV5-5	many	TRBJ2-2	-	TGTGCCAGCAGCTTCGTCCCGGGCGGGGAGCTGTTTTTT	CASSFVPGGELFF
TRBV30	many	TRBJ2-2	TRBD2	TGTGCCGGGAAAAGCGGGATAAACACCGGGGAGCTGTTTTTT	CAGKSGINTGELFF
TRBV20-1	few	TRBJ2-1	TRBD1	TGCAGTGCTGACGGCCACCGGGACAGCAATGAGCAGTTCTTC	CSADGHRDSNEQFF
TRBV10-3	many	TRBJ2-7	TRBD1	TGTGCCATCAGCCCGGGACAGGGGAACTCAAACGAGCAGTACTTC	CAISPGQGNSNEQYF
TRBV11-2	medium-sized	TRBJ2-5	TRBD1	TGTGCCAGCAGCTCGTACGCAGGGACAGGGGGTTCCCAAGAGACCCAGTACTTC	CASSSYAGTGGSQETQYF
TRBV20-1	-	TRBJ2-3	-	TGCAGTGCGAGTTCTCCAGGGGGCAGCGCGGGAGGGGCAGATACGCAGTATTTT	CSASSPGGSAGGADTQYF
TRBV6-1	few	TRBJ1-5	-	TGTGCCAGCAGTGAAAGGGGGGGGGGGGATAGCAATCAGCCCCAGCATTTT	CASSERGGGDSNQPQHF
TRBV11-1	hyperexpanded	TRBJ2-1	TRBD2	TGTGCCAGCAGCCTGGGACTAGCGGGAGAAGTTGACAATGAGCAGTTCTTC	CASSLGLAGEVDNEQFF
TRBV30	-	TRBJ2-3	TRBD1	TGTGCCTGCGACAGGGGGAACACAGATACGCAGTATTTT	CACDRGNTDTQYF
TRBV2	-	TRBJ1-5	TRBD1	TGTGCCAGCAGTATGGTGGGGACAGGGGATAGCAATCAGCCCCAGCATTTT	CASSMVGTGDSNQPQHF
TRBV28	many	TRBJ2-2	TRBD1	TGTGCCAGTTCATTGACAGGGTCGGGCACCGGGGAGCTGTTTTTT	CASSLTGSGTGELFF
TRBV11-2	medium-sized	TRBJ2-4	-	TGTGCCAGCAGCCCCCAACGGGGGTGGGACATTCAGTACTTC	CASSPQRGWDIQYF
TRBV6-2/TRBV6-3	-	TRBJ2-7	-	TGTGCCAGCAGTTACGAGGGGGGCCCCTACGGGCAGTACTTC	CASSYEGGPYGQYF
TRBV5-5	many	TRBJ1-5	-	TGTGCCAGCAGCTTGAGGGGGGGTTACAATCAGCCCCAGCATTTT	CASSLRGGYNQPQHF
TRBV6-2/TRBV6-3	once	TRBJ2-7	TRBD1	TGCGACAGCAGTGGGGACAGGGGACTCTACGAGCAGTACTTC	CDSSGDRGLYEQYF
TRBV6-1	-	TRBJ2-7	-	TGTGCCAGCAGTGAAGCAGACCAGGATCTCCCCTACGAGCAATACTTC	CASSEADQDLPYEQYF
TRBV19	-	TRBJ1-5	-	TGTGCCAGTAGTATGCGTCTTCAGCCCCAGCATTTT	CASSMRLQPQHF
TRBV6-5	-	TRBJ2-1	TRBD1	TGTGCTAGCAGGATATACAGGGGCGACAATGAGCAGTTCTTC	CASRIYRGDNEQFF
TRBV11-2	-	TRBJ2-5	-	TGCGCCAGCGGCTTAATGGGAGACACACAGTACTTC	CASGLMGDTQYF
TRBV6-5	many	TRBJ2-3	-	TGTGCCAGCAGTTATAGGGACTCCGACACAGATACGCAGTATTTT	CASSYRDSDTDTQYF
TRBV4-1	-	TRBJ2-7	-	TGCGGTAGCAGCCAATCTTCTAGGGGATACGAGCAGTACTTC	CGSSQSSRGYEQYF
TRBV6-5	-	TRBJ1-1	TRBD1	TGTGCCAGCATTTACGCCCGGGACAGGGCCCCAAGAGCTTTCTTT	CASIYARDRAPRAFF
TRBV11-2	-	TRBJ2-1	TRBD2	TGCGCCAGCAGGTTGGATATCAGACTAGCCATGGGTGAGCAGTTCTTC	CASRLDIRLAMGEQFF
TRBV6-1	-	TRBJ2-3	TRBD2	TGTGCCAGCAGTCCCCCGGGGGGAAGGGGCACAGATAAACAGTATTTT	CASSPPGGRGTDKQYF
TRBV7-9	many	TRBJ2-7	TRBD1	TGTGCCAGCAGCCCTGGGACAGGGACCGAGCAGTACTTC	CASSPGTGTEQYF
TRBV29-1	many	TRBJ2-1	TRBD2	TGCAGCGGCCGACTAGCGGGAGGGCCTGGGCTTTTGTTCTTC	CSGRLAGGPGLLFF
TRBV7-9	-	TRBJ2-5	TRBD1	TGTGCCAGCAGCTCCCGGGACAGGGAAGTCCAAGAGACCAAGTACTTC	CASSSRDREVQETKYF
TRBV28	-	TRBJ1-2	-	TGTGCCAGCAGTCCATCGGGGGGGGGGCGCGGTGGCTACACCTTC	CASSPSGGGRGGYTF
TRBV6-5	-	TRBJ2-2	-	TGTGCCATTAGTTGGGAGAGAGTCACCGGGGAGCTGTTTTTT	CAISWERVTGELFF
TRBV29-1	once	TRBJ2-3	TRBD2	TGCAGCGTCGATTTGCCTAGCGGGAGTTTAGTGACAGATACGCAGTATTTT	CSVDLPSGSLVTDTQYF